Shown below are 7 T cell receptor beta chains from a single sample sequenced in a study of OX40 agonist ivuxolimab in advanced cancers. The data were produced by immunoSEQ multiplex PCR, yet TCRdb's version contains in-frame clones alone and is incomplete. The table shows about 24,000 clones, with roughly 75% occurring only once. Material: CD4+ or CD8+ T cells sorted from blood, obtained in a trial of the OX40 agonist ivuxolimab. All receptors derive from an adult with an advanced solid tumor such as melanoma, head and neck, liver or kidney cancer.

V and J are TRBV5-4 and TRBJ2-4, with D perhaps TRBD1 or TRBD2 (5 bases each). Per germline, CDR1 SGHNT and CDR2 YYREEE (reference sequence). V was pared by 0 bases and J by 0 bases, with 16 bases between. This CDR3 has 18 amino acids. As DNA, the CDR3 is TGTGCCAGCAGCTTGGGAGGGGACGGGACCCTAGCCAAAAACATTCAGTACTTC. Protein sequence: CASSLGGDGTLAKNIQYF. The whole variable domain, filled in from reference TRBV5-4 and TRBJ2-4, reads ETGVTQSPTHLIKTRGQQVTLRCSSQSGHNTVSWYQQALGQGPQFIFQYYREEENGRGNFPPRFSGLQFPNYSSELNVNALELDDSALYLCASSLGGDGTLAKNIQYFGAGTRLSVL.

V usage is TRBV10-3 and J usage is TRBJ2-7; weak D call: TRBD1 (6 bases). The CDR3 runs 14 residues. CDR1 and CDR2 (germline): ENHRY, SYGVKD. The V and J ends lost 3 bases and 2 bases respectively, with 11 bases between them. For the CDR3, the DNA is TGTGCCATCAGTGAACAGGGTCTCCCCTACGAGCAGTACTTC. Its translation: CAISEQGLPYEQYF.

This clone was counted a few times. The chain joins TRBV7-9 to TRBJ1-1; tentative D call: TRBD1 (5 bases). Trimming stripped 1 base from V and 7 bases from J, with 10 bases between. Germline CDR1 SEHNR, CDR2 FQNEAQ (reference sequence). The length of the CDR3 is 13 residues. In nucleotides, the CDR3 is TGTGCCAGCAGCTTAGTCGGGGACGGTGAAGCTTTCTTT. It translates to CASSLVGDGEAFF.

The chain is built from TRBV5-3 and TRBJ2-1; no definite D call. TRBV5-3 is labeled an ORF, and its function is uncertain. Trimming removed 1 base from V and 3 bases from J, with 14 bases in between. The length of the CDR3 is 16 residues. CDR3 sequence (DNA): TGTGCCAGAAGCTTGTTTCTCAGGTGGCGCTACAATGAGCAGTTCTTC. This translates into CARSLFLRWRYNEQFF.

This clone was counted between two and nine times. This sequence joins TRBV28 and TRBJ2-2; the match to TRBD1 covers 9 bases. The CDR3 spans 17 residues. Germline V gene sequence: CDR1 MDHEN, CDR2 SYDVKM. The V segment lost 4 bases and the J segment 0 bases; nucleotides outside the gene matches: 6. Written as DNA, the CDR3 is TGTGCCAGCAGTTCCCCCTGGACAGGGGCGAACACCGGGGAGCTGTTTTTT. Its protein is CASSSPWTGANTGELFF.

The rearrangement joins TRBV2 to TRBJ2-5; 7 bases are shared with TRBD2. Gene TRBJ2-7 matches the end of the DNA better, so the J call may be wrong. The V gene's germline CDR1 is SNHLY and CDR2 FYNNEI. The CDR3 length is 13 residues. CDR3 sequence reads: CASSMGGSYEQYF. Here the CDR3 DNA reads TGTGCCAGCAGTATGGGCGGGAGCTACGAGCAGTACTTC.

This chain joins TRBV7-2 and TRBJ2-5; a possible D gene is TRBD2 (5 bases). V was trimmed by 0 bases and J by 9 bases, leaving 14 bases between them. This CDR3 contains 14 residues. Germline V gene sequence: CDR1 SGHTA, CDR2 FQGNSA. The CDR3 loop is CASSLAVRSGSQYF. CDR3 nucleotides: TGTGCCAGCAGCTTAGCGGTTAGGTCGGGGTCCCAGTACTTC. Looking up the rest from reference TRBV7-2 and TRBJ2-5 gives the full variable domain: GAGVSQSPSNKVTEKGKDVELRCDPISGHTALYWYRQSLGQGLEFLIYFQGNSAPDKSGLPSDRFSAERTGGSVSTLTIQRTQQEDSAVYLCASSLAVRSGSQYFGPGTRLLVL.